This TCR beta chain emerged from a study of T cell responses to AZD1222 COVID-19 vaccine. Study-wide context: Researchers grouped second doses given at about 4 or about 12 weeks into one pool. Study results and caveats: Across the whole spike, CD4 TCRs peaked at regions 160-218 and 743-854. Clonal diversity may have been underestimated, and the donors were mostly white British, with more females than males.

As concerns this clone: Its antigen is unknown.

Assay used: immunoSEQ multiplex PCR; TCRdb lists only in-frame clones, some missing. The sample carries 75,000 to 90,000 clones, around 84% recorded once. The CDR3 runs to 12 residues. V lost 2 bases and J 5 bases, leaving 4 bases between the germline ends. The germline V gene has CDR1 LNHDA and CDR2 SQIVND (reference sequence). Sample: peripheral blood, taken on day 0 of AZD1222 vaccination. V gene TRBV19 combines with J gene TRBJ1-5; D is undetermined. The source of this sequence is an adult in good health. In nucleotides, the CDR3 is TGTGCCAGTAGTATATCTTATCAGCCCCAGCATTTT. This encodes CASSISYQPQHF.